This entry concerns a single T cell receptor beta chain. Its antigen remains unidentified. V lost 4 bases, J lost 2 bases, and 12 bases lay in between. This CDR3 contains 15 residues. Germline V gene data show CDR1 as SEHNR and CDR2 as FQNEAQ (reference sequence). The treatment was: oral pan-JAK inhibitor, 5-10 mg twice daily. The data are from a study of CD8+ T cells in alopecia areata. General study findings and limits: Mice showed TCR sharing more clearly than patients did, possibly owing to HLA.

Extraction and reverse transcription of RNA yielded cDNA as the sequencing template. Profiled with immunoSEQ multiplex PCR; TCRdb holds only in-frame clones, not every one. The data contain 150,000 to 200,000 clones, 58% of them seen just once; the ten biggest clones take up approximately 16%. This sample comprised CD4+ T cells sorted from blood, obtained at approximately week 55, from a patient treated with tofacitinib. The source of this sequence is a human donor with alopecia areata. The V call is TRBV7-9, the J call TRBJ2-1, with D tentatively TRBD1 (6 bases). This CDR3 reads CASSSTRGTYNEQFF. The DNA of the CDR3 is TGTGCCAGCAGCTCTACAAGGGGGACCTACAATGAGCAGTTCTTC.